The rows below give T cell receptor beta chains drawn from one sample of a study of blood T cell repertoires in COVID-19. Some clones are missing from TCRdb's copy, which holds only in-frame ones; the method was immunoSEQ multiplex PCR. The table includes 95,000 or so clones, about 84% detected once. Sequenced input: peripheral blood. The receptors stem from a human donor in a cohort sampled during active COVID-19. Each CDR3 is given with its conserved first and last residue. The D gene is left open where the match is weak. Clone sizes are given selectively: once, few, many, or a class where the clone is expanded.

TRBV2	once	TRBJ1-1	TRBD1	CASRTDRQRDTEAFF	TGTGCCAGCAGGACGGACAGGCAAAGGGACACTGAAGCTTTCTTT
TRBV27	NA	TRBJ1-1	NA	CASDPTRQNPNTEAFF	TGTGCCAGCGACCCCACCAGACAGAACCCGAACACTGAAGCTTTCTTT
TRBV5-3	NA	TRBJ1-2	TRBD1	CARSVRDRGSYGYTF	TGTGCCAGAAGTGTCCGGGACAGGGGATCCTATGGCTACACCTTC
TRBV16	NA	TRBJ2-7	TRBD1	CASSQSTGGGEQYF	TGTGCCAGCAGCCAATCGACAGGGGGCGGCGAGCAGTACTTC
TRBV10-2	NA	TRBJ1-6	NA	CASRIGQNNSPLHF	TGCGCCAGCAGGATAGGACAGAACAATTCACCCCTCCACTTT
TRBV19	NA	TRBJ2-3	TRBD2	CASSPRTSGTITDTQYF	TGTGCCAGTAGTCCCCGGACTAGCGGGACAATCACAGATACGCAGTATTTT
TRBV19	NA	TRBJ2-7	NA	CASKPVAGFYEQYF	TGTGCCAGCAAACCTGTGGCAGGCTTCTACGAGCAGTACTTC
TRBV6-5	NA	TRBJ2-7	NA	CASSYRSAQGSEQYF	TGTGCCAGCAGTTATCGTTCCGCACAGGGATCCGAGCAGTACTTC
TRBV19	NA	TRBJ2-7	TRBD1	CASSTRTGGIPLYEQYF	TGTGCCAGTAGTACCCGGACAGGGGGCATCCCCCTATACGAGCAGTACTTC
TRBV5-6	NA	TRBJ2-1	NA	CASSFPGNEQFF	TGTGCCAGCAGCTTTCCAGGGAATGAGCAGTTCTTC
TRBV12-5	NA	TRBJ1-1	NA	CASGLPTQLRQGNTEAFF	TGTGCTAGTGGTTTGCCTACCCAGCTCCGGCAGGGGAACACTGAAGCTTTCTTT
TRBV6-5	once	TRBJ2-2	TRBD2	CAAKVAGGDTGELFF	TGTGCCGCCAAGGTGGCGGGAGGGGACACCGGGGAGCTGTTTTTT
TRBV7-9	NA	TRBJ1-1	NA	CASSLERHTEAFF	TGTGCCAGCAGCTTAGAGAGGCACACTGAAGCTTTCTTT
TRBV7-2	NA	TRBJ1-1	NA	CASSQTTAGMNTEAFF	TGTGCCAGCAGCCAGACCACAGCGGGGATGAACACTGAAGCTTTCTTT
TRBV5-8	many	TRBJ1-5	TRBD1	CASSLPGTGGRQPQHF	TGTGCCAGCAGCCTTCCCGGGACAGGGGGCAGGCAGCCCCAGCATTTT
TRBV11-2	NA	TRBJ2-1	NA	CASSLYRLLAENEQFF	TGTGCCAGCAGCTTATACCGCCTACTAGCAGAGAATGAGCAGTTCTTC
TRBV7-2	NA	TRBJ1-2	TRBD1	CASSQGQGGFGYTF	TGTGCCAGCAGCCAAGGACAGGGGGGTTTTGGCTACACCTTC
TRBV11-2	NA	TRBJ2-7	NA	CASSLVYGSGAEQYF	TGTGCCAGCAGCTTAGTGTACGGGAGTGGGGCCGAGCAGTACTTC
TRBV5-1	NA	TRBJ1-1	NA	CASSLLQGIGSAEAFF	TGCGCCAGCAGCTTATTACAGGGAATTGGGAGCGCTGAAGCTTTCTTT
TRBV9	NA	TRBJ1-3	TRBD1	CASSDRTGAGNTIYF	TGTGCCAGCAGCGACCGGACAGGGGCAGGAAACACCATATATTTT
TRBV9	NA	TRBJ1-1	NA	CASSLRGGTEAFF	TGTGCCAGCAGCCTTCGGGGGGGCACTGAAGCTTTCTTT
TRBV5-1	NA	TRBJ2-7	TRBD1	CASSSPGTGSYEQYF	TGCGCCAGCAGCTCCCCCGGGACAGGCTCCTACGAGCAGTACTTC
TRBV20-1	NA	TRBJ2-5	NA	CSATQETQYF	TGCAGTGCGACTCAAGAGACCCAGTACTTC
TRBV5-1	NA	TRBJ2-5	NA	CASSFRTEETQYF	TGCGCCAGCAGCTTTAGGACAGAAGAGACCCAGTACTTC
TRBV7-3	NA	TRBJ2-1	TRBD2	CASSLLRGGHRDEQFF	TGTGCCAGCAGCTTATTGCGGGGGGGCCATAGGGATGAGCAGTTCTTC
TRBV19	NA	TRBJ2-2	TRBD1	CASHAGTGGANTGELFF	TGTGCCAGTCATGCCGGGACAGGGGGCGCGAACACCGGGGAGCTGTTTTTT
TRBV19	NA	TRBJ2-5	NA	CASSISGGETQYF	TGTGCCAGTAGTATTTCGGGTGGGGAGACCCAGTACTTC
TRBV6-5	NA	TRBJ1-1	TRBD1	CASRYRGLGNTEAFF	TGTGCCAGCAGATACAGGGGTTTAGGGAACACTGAAGCTTTCTTT
TRBV18	NA	TRBJ1-1	NA	CASSPGTPEAFF	TGTGCCAGCTCACCTGGGACACCCGAAGCTTTCTTT
TRBV6-5	NA	TRBJ2-5	TRBD2	CASSSSGGQETQYF	TGTGCCAGCAGTTCTAGCGGGGGGCAAGAGACCCAGTACTTC
TRBV25-1	NA	TRBJ2-5	NA	CASSEEWAKETQYF	TGTGCCAGCAGTGAAGAGTGGGCCAAAGAGACCCAGTACTTC
TRBV5-5	NA	TRBJ1-3	TRBD1	CASSRQGGNTIYF	TGTGCCAGCAGCCGACAGGGTGGAAACACCATATATTTT
TRBV27	NA	TRBJ2-1	NA	CASSLYLANEQFF	TGTGCCAGCAGTTTATACCTAGCAAATGAGCAGTTCTTC
TRBV27	NA	TRBJ2-5	NA	CASSLTGLQGGETQYF	TGTGCCAGCAGTTTAACCGGCCTCCAAGGGGGTGAGACCCAGTACTTC
TRBV24-1	NA	TRBJ2-7	TRBD1	CATSDPGTGGPYEQYF	TGTGCCACCAGTGACCCCGGGACAGGGGGTCCCTACGAGCAGTACTTC
TRBV29-1	NA	TRBJ2-1	NA	CSVEDGTPYNEQFF	TGCAGCGTCGAAGACGGGACTCCCTACAATGAGCAGTTCTTC
TRBV19	NA	TRBJ2-3	TRBD2	CASTVGRGGRGTDTQYF	TGTGCCAGTACCGTAGGCCGGGGGGGGCGAGGAACAGATACGCAGTATTTT
TRBV21-1	NA	TRBJ1-2	NA	CASRDRGGTF	TGTGCCAGCAGAGACAGGGGGGGGACCTTC
TRBV29-1	NA	TRBJ2-1	NA	CSVAVNSRNEQFF	TGCAGCGTTGCTGTTAATAGCCGAAATGAGCAGTTCTTC
TRBV27	NA	TRBJ1-6	NA	CASSFAVDNSPLHF	TGTGCCAGCAGTTTCGCCGTAGATAATTCACCCCTCCACTTT
TRBV7-8	NA	TRBJ2-2	NA	CASSPQGGPTGELFF	TGTGCCAGCAGCCCCCAGGGGGGACCCACCGGGGAGCTGTTTTTT
TRBV7-9	few	TRBJ1-2	NA	CAGVAAGRDYGYTF	TGTGCCGGTGTAGCGGCAGGCCGGGACTATGGCTACACCTTC
TRBV5-1	NA	TRBJ1-3	NA	CASSLQPDLQLAGNTIYF	TGCGCCAGCAGCTTACAGCCGGACCTTCAGCTAGCGGGAAACACCATATATTTT
TRBV7-3	few	TRBJ2-1	TRBD2	CASSLHRTSGGDEQFF	TGTGCCAGCAGCTTGCATAGGACTAGCGGGGGTGATGAGCAGTTCTTC
TRBV4-3	NA	TRBJ1-4	NA	CASSQDRGEKLFF	TGCGCCAGCAGCCAAGATCGGGGGGAAAAACTGTTTTTT
TRBV9	once	TRBJ1-2	NA	CASSVEGVSNYGYTF	TGTGCCAGCAGCGTAGAGGGGGTATCTAACTATGGCTACACCTTC
TRBV9	NA	TRBJ2-2	NA	CASSVGGRELFF	TGTGCCAGCAGCGTAGGGGGCCGGGAGCTGTTTTTT
TRBV3-1/TRBV3-2	NA	TRBJ2-7	TRBD1	CASSQGQGYEQYF	TGTGCCAGCAGCCAGGGACAGGGCTACGAGCAGTACTTC
TRBV7-9	NA	TRBJ1-5	NA	CASSLGANRDQPQHF	TGTGCCAGCAGCTTAGGGGCTAACAGGGATCAGCCCCAGCATTTT
TRBV5-1	NA	TRBJ1-1	NA	CASSLAGPQAFF	TGCGCCAGCAGCTTGGCCGGTCCCCAAGCTTTCTTT
TRBV7-3	NA	TRBJ2-3	NA	CASSLTGVRADTQYF	TGTGCCAGCAGCTTAACCGGAGTTCGGGCAGATACGCAGTATTTT
TRBV7-2	NA	TRBJ2-3	TRBD2	CASSLGGRDTDTQYF	TGTGCCAGCAGCTTGGGGGGGAGGGACACAGATACGCAGTATTTT
TRBV21-1	NA	TRBJ2-1	NA	CASSNRPGTVYNEQFF	TGTGCCAGCAGCAACCGTCCCGGGACAGTCTACAATGAGCAGTTCTTC
TRBV4-1	NA	TRBJ1-3	TRBD1	CASSQDSGTGGAKGNTIYF	TGCGCCAGCAGCCAAGATTCCGGGACAGGGGGCGCGAAAGGAAACACCATATATTTT
TRBV27	NA	TRBJ2-7	TRBD2	CASSFRMRLAGVEQYF	TGTGCCAGCAGTTTTAGGATGCGACTAGCGGGGGTAGAGCAGTACTTC